The TCR beta chain described here comes from a study of T cells expressing NK-cell markers. About the research overall: The study drew TCR beta repertoires from sorted CD3+CD56+NKG2C+, CD3+CD56+NKG2C- and CD3+CD56-NKG2C+ T cells.

Following a re-call of the 5' RACE reads, TCRdb has one entry per CDR3 protein and lacks DNA. This repertoire includes roughly 120,000 distinct CDR3 sequences. The CDR3 contains 14 residues. CDR1 is MDHEN and CDR2 is SYDVKM in the germline V gene. The chain joins TRBV28 to TRBJ2-7. This TCR derives from a woman between 18 and 70 years old in good health. The sample consisted of blood T cells: a sorted CD56 or NKG2C T cell subset, CD4+ or CD8+ T cells, or bulk PBMC T cells (not recorded which). The CDR3: CASSPGKGPYEQYF.